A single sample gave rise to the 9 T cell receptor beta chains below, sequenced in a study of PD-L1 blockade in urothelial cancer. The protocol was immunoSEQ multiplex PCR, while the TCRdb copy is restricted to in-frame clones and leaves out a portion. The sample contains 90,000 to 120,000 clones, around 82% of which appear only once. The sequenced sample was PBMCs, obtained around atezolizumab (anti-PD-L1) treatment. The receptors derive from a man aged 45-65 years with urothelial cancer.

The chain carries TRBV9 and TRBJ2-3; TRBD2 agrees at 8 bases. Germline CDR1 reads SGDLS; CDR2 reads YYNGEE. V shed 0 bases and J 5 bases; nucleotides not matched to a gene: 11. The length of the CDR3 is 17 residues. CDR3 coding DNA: TGTGCCAGCAGCGTAGTAGGTTTAGCGGGAATGGTAGATACGCAGTATTTT. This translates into CASSVVGLAGMVDTQYF.

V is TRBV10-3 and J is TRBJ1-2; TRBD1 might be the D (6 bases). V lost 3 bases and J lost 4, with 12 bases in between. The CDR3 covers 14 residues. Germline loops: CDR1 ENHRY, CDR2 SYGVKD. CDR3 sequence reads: CAISEDGQIYGYTF. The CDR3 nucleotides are TGTGCCATCAGTGAAGATGGACAGATCTATGGCTACACCTTC.

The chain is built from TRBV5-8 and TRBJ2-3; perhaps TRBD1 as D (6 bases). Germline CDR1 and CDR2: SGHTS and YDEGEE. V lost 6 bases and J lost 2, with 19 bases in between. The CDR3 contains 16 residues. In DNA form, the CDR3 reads TGTGCCAGCATCATGGGACACAACATACTCACAGATACGCAGTATTTT. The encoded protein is CASIMGHNILTDTQYF.

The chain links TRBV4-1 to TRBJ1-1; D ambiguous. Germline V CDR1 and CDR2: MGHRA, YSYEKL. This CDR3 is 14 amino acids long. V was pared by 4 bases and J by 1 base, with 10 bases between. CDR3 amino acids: CASSRLRENTEAFF. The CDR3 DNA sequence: TGCGCCAGCAGCCGCCTCCGGGAGAACACTGAAGCTTTCTTT.

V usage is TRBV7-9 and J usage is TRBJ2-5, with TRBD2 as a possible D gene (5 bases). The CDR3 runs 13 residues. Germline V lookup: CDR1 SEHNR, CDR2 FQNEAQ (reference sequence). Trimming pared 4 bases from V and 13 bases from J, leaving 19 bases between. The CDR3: CASSSRFPGTSYF. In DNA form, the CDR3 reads TGTGCCAGCAGCTCCAGGTTTCCGGGAACATCGTACTTC.

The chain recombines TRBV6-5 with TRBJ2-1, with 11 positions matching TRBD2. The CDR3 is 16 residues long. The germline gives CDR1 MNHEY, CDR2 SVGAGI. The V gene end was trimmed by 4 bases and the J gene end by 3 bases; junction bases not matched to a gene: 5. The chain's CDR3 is CASSSTTSGIYNEQFF. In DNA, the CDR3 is TGTGCCAGCAGTTCGACGACTAGCGGGATCTACAATGAGCAGTTCTTC.

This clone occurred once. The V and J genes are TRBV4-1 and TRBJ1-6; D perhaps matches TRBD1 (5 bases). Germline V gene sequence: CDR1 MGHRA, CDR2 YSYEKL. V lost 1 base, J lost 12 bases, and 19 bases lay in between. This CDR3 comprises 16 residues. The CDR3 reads CASSQGRGQTPGPLHF. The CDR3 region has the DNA TGCGCCAGCAGCCAAGGTCGAGGACAAACCCCTGGACCCCTCCACTTT.

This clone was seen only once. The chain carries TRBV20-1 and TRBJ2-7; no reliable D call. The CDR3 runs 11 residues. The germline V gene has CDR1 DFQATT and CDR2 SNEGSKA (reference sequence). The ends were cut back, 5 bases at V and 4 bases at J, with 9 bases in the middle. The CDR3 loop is CSARQRYEQYF. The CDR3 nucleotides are TGCAGTGCTCGCCAACGGTACGAGCAGTACTTC.

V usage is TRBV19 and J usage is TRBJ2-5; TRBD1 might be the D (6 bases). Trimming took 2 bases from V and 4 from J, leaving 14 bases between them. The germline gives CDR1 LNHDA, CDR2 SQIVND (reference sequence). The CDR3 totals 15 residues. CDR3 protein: CASSIYSTGLETQYF. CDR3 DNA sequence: TGTGCCAGTAGTATATACTCAACAGGGTTAGAGACCCAGTACTTC.